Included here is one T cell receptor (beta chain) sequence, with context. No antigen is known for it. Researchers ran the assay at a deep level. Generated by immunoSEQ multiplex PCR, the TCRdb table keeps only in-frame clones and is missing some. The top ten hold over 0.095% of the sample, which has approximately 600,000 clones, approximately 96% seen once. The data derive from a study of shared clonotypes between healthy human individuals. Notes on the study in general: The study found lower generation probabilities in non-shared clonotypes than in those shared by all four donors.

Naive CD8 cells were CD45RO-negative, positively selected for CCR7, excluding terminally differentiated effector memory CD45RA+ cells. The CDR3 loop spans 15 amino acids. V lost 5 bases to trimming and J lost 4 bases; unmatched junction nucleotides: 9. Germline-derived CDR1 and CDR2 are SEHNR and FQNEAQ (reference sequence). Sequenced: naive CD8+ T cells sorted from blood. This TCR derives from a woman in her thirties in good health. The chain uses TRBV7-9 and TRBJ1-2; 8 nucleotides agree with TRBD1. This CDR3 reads CASSPDRGRAYGYTF. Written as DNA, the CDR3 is TGTGCCAGCAGCCCAGACAGGGGTCGCGCCTATGGCTACACCTTC.